Following are 20 T cell receptor beta chains from one sample sequenced in a study of blood T cell repertoires in COVID-19. The method was immunoSEQ multiplex PCR; TCRdb's version includes in-frame clones alone and lacks a portion of them. The top ten clones hold approximately 8.3% of a sample with some 66,000 clones, 85% to 90% of them seen once. What was sequenced was peripheral blood. Receptor source: a human donor with active COVID-19. The donor label of this sample is uncertain.

The V and J genes are TRBV7-8 and TRBJ2-7, with TRBD1 matching over 8 bases. V dropped 6 bases and J dropped 7; count of bases not matched to a gene: 20. The CDR3 runs 17 residues. The germline V gene encodes CDR1 SGHVS and CDR2 FQNEAQ. The CDR3 coding sequence is TGTGCCAGCAGAACCGGGACAGGCCCTCGCGGGGCTTGGGAGCAGTACTTC. This codes for CASRTGTGPRGAWEQYF.

The chain couples TRBV2 to TRBJ2-5; 8 nucleotides align to TRBD2. J gave up 5 bases and V 7 bases, and 9 bases lay outside the gene matches. The V gene's germline CDR1 is SNHLY and CDR2 FYNNEI. CDR3 size: 14 residues. This CDR3 reads CASTDGGVAETQYF. CDR3 coding DNA: TGTGCCAGCACCGACGGGGGGGTGGCGGAGACCCAGTACTTC.

V usage is TRBV2 and J usage is TRBJ2-1; possibly TRBD2 for D (6 bases). The CDR3 extends over 15 amino acids. The germline V gene has CDR1 SNHLY and CDR2 FYNNEI. V dropped 1 base and J dropped 10 bases, with 17 bases sitting between them. In DNA, the CDR3 is TGTGCCAGCAGTGAAGGAAGGGTCGGCGGGGAAGAGCAGTTCTTC. Translating gives CASSEGRVGGEEQFF.

V usage is TRBV15 and J usage is TRBJ2-7, with D possibly TRBD2 on 5 matching bases. This CDR3 has 17 amino acids. Germline CDR1 LNHNV, CDR2 YYDKDF (reference sequence). The germline V and J ends were trimmed by 0 bases and 2 bases, with 17 bases remaining between them. This chain's CDR3 is CATSRDPLGAFTYEQYF. The CDR3 coding sequence is TGTGCCACCAGCAGAGATCCTCTGGGAGCCTTTACCTACGAGCAGTACTTC. The full variable domain, with the rest looked up from reference TRBV15 and TRBJ2-7, is DAMVIQNPRYQVTQFGKPVTLSCSQTLNHNVMYWYQQKSSQAPKLLFHYYDKDFNNEADTPDNFQSRRPNTSFCFLDIRSPGLGDTAMYLCATSRDPLGAFTYEQYFGPGTRLTVT.

The chain carries TRBV11-2 and TRBJ2-5; 12 nucleotides line up with TRBD2. The junction had 6 bases not matched to a gene; V was cut back by 5 bases and J by 5 bases. This CDR3 has 15 amino acids. CDR1 SGHAT and CDR2 FQNNGV come from the germline V gene. Here the CDR3 reads CASSETSGRMETQYF. The CDR3 nucleotides are TGTGCCAGCAGCGAAACTAGCGGGAGGATGGAGACCCAGTACTTC.

The chain is built from TRBV18 and TRBJ2-4; a weak D match, TRBD1 (6 bases). This CDR3 contains 13 residues. The germline V and J ends were trimmed by 2 bases and 8 bases, with 10 bases remaining between them. Per germline, CDR1 KGHSH and CDR2 LQKENI. CDR3 loop: CASSPNREDIQYF. CDR3 DNA sequence: TGTGCCAGCTCACCAAACAGGGAAGACATTCAGTACTTC.

The gene calls are TRBV7-2 and TRBJ1-1, with 7 positions matching TRBD1. CDR3 length: 12 residues. V lost 1 base to trimming and J lost 8 bases; unmatched junction nucleotides: 1. Germline assignment: CDR1 SGHTA and CDR2 FQGNSA. In DNA, the CDR3 is TGTGCCAGCAGCTTAGGCAGGGGGGAAGCTTTCTTT. It encodes CASSLGRGEAFF. The whole variable domain, remainder taken from reference TRBV7-2 and TRBJ1-1, is GAGVSQSPSNKVTEKGKDVELRCDPISGHTALYWYRQSLGQGLEFLIYFQGNSAPDKSGLPSDRFSAERTGGSVSTLTIQRTQQEDSAVYLCASSLGRGEAFFGQGTRLTVV.

V usage is TRBV7-3 and J usage is TRBJ2-5, with 7 positions matching TRBD2. J gave up 2 bases and V 1 base, and 7 bases lay outside the gene matches. The CDR3 spans 16 residues. CDR1 and CDR2 (germline): SGHTA, FQGTGA. Here the CDR3 DNA reads TGTGCCAGCAGCTTAAGTCCTAGCGGTTTACAAGAGACCCAGTACTTC. Protein sequence: CASSLSPSGLQETQYF.

This rearrangement joins TRBV5-5 to TRBJ2-7; TRBD1 matches at 11 bases. This CDR3 is built from 16 residues. The germline CDR1 and CDR2 sequences are SGHKS and YYEKEE (reference sequence). The ends lost 0 bases at V and 4 bases at J; junction bases unmatched: 6. The DNA for the CDR3 is TGTGCCAGCAGCTTGGGGTCCGGGACAGGGGGTTACGAGCAGTACTTC. Protein: CASSLGSGTGGYEQYF. The full variable domain, in which reference TRBV5-5 and TRBJ2-7 provide the parts outside the CDR3, is DAGVTQSPTHLIKTRGQQVTLRCSPISGHKSVSWYQQVLGQGPQFIFQYYEKEERGRGNFPDRFSARQFPNYSSELNVNALLLGDSALYLCASSLGSGTGGYEQYFGPGTRLTVT.

The chain uses TRBV23-1 and TRBJ2-1; 15 bases map to TRBD2. TRBV23-1 is treated as an ORF (open reading frame) with a function not yet certain. The CDR3 loop spans 20 amino acids. Germline trimming cut 0 bases from V and 2 bases from J; bases unmatched to any gene: 8. In DNA form, the CDR3 reads TGCGCCAGCAGTCAATCCCCTGGACTAGCGGGAGGGCCCCCCTACAATGAGCAGTTCTTC. Translating gives CASSQSPGLAGGPPYNEQFF.

The chain employs TRBV7-2 and TRBJ2-7; D not resolved. The length of the CDR3 is 18 residues. Per the germline V gene, CDR1 is SGHTA and CDR2 is FQGNSA. The V gene lost 1 base and the J gene lost 0 bases, with 19 bases spanning the gap. CDR3 in amino acids: CASSLGVVGRMSSYEQYF. CDR3 DNA sequence: TGTGCCAGCAGCTTAGGGGTCGTAGGCAGGATGAGCTCCTACGAGCAGTACTTC.

The V and J genes are TRBV2 and TRBJ2-2; unclear D gene. V was trimmed by 8 bases and J by 4 bases, leaving 11 bases between them. CDR1 is SNHLY and CDR2 is FYNNEI in the germline V gene. The CDR3 totals 13 residues. CDR3 nucleotide sequence: TGTGCCAGCTCAGAAAGGAGCACCGGGGAGCTGTTTTTT. Its translation is CASSERSTGELFF.

This chain uses TRBV7-8 with TRBJ2-1, with 11 bases identical to TRBD1. V shed 1 base, J shed 6 bases, and the junction held 8 bases outside the gene matches. The length of the CDR3 is 17 residues. The germline CDR1 and CDR2 sequences are SGHVS and FQNEAQ. The CDR3 protein is CASSLGMGQGESNEQFF. The CDR3 DNA reads as TGTGCCAGCAGCTTAGGAATGGGACAGGGGGAAAGCAATGAGCAGTTCTTC.

V is TRBV27 and J is TRBJ2-7, with D possibly being TRBD1 (5 bases). CDR1 and CDR2 (germline): MNHEY, SMNVEV (reference sequence). CDR3 length: 15 residues. Trimming stripped 4 bases from V and 6 bases from J, with 19 bases between. The CDR3 region has the DNA TGTGCCAGCAGTTCCTCTACAGGTTCAATCGCCGAGCAGTACTTC. As protein: CASSSSTGSIAEQYF.

This chain connects TRBV9 to TRBJ2-5, with 8 bases matching TRBD1. CDR1 and CDR2 from the germline V gene are SGDLS and YYNGEE. The V segment lost 0 bases and the J segment 5 bases; nucleotides outside the gene matches: 6. The CDR3 runs 15 residues. CDR3 in DNA: TGTGCCAGCAGCGTAGGGACAGGGAACCCGGAGACCCAGTACTTC. Translated: CASSVGTGNPETQYF.

The chain's CDR3 is CASSPQTGATDTQYF. CDR3 coding DNA: TGTGCCAGCAGTCCTCAGACAGGGGCCACAGATACGCAGTATTTT. The chain combines TRBV7-3 with TRBJ2-3; 8 nucleotides match TRBD1. Losses at the gene ends were 6 bases for V and 2 bases for J; bases not matched to a gene: 7. In germline, CDR1 is SGHTA, CDR2 FQGTGA. This CDR3 is 15 amino acids long.

As to this clone: The CDR3 carries no conserved terminal phenylalanine or tryptophan, so it likely arises from a read error. The DNA is left out, because the CDR3 cannot be placed on it with certainty; the CDR3 is given as TCRdb lists it. The chain links TRBV6-1 to TRBJ1-1; the tabulated D call, TRBD1, remains unverified against the DNA. The CDR3 adds up to 11 amino acids, both ends counted. Germline loops: CDR1 MNHNS, CDR2 SASEGT. The CDR3: CASSEARTGVI.

The gene calls are TRBV29-1 and TRBJ2-7, with D maybe TRBD2 (7 bases). The CDR3 is 12 amino acids. Germline V lookup: CDR1 SQVTM, CDR2 ANQGSEA. V shed 4 bases and J shed 5 bases, with 12 bases lying between them. The CDR3 protein is CSVARGGHEQYF. CDR3 nucleotides: TGCAGCGTTGCGAGGGGGGGGCACGAGCAGTACTTC.

The rearrangement links TRBV6-1 to TRBJ2-1; the match to TRBD2 covers 10 bases. The CDR3 covers 14 residues. Germline trimming cut 1 base from V and 9 bases from J; bases unmatched to any gene: 3. Germline CDR1 is MNHNS and CDR2 is SASEGT. The CDR3 spells CASSEGTSGLEQFF. The CDR3 nucleotides are TGTGCCAGCAGTGAAGGGACTAGCGGCCTTGAGCAGTTCTTC.

This clone has a single count. The V and J genes are TRBV7-3 and TRBJ1-2, with 9 bases matching TRBD1. V lost 2 bases and J lost 5; bases outside the gene matches: 6. The CDR3 loop spans 15 amino acids. Per germline, CDR1 SGHTA and CDR2 FQGTGA. This CDR3 is CASSLSGTGSYGYTF. The CDR3 nucleotides read TGTGCCAGCAGCTTATCCGGGACAGGGAGTTATGGCTACACCTTC.